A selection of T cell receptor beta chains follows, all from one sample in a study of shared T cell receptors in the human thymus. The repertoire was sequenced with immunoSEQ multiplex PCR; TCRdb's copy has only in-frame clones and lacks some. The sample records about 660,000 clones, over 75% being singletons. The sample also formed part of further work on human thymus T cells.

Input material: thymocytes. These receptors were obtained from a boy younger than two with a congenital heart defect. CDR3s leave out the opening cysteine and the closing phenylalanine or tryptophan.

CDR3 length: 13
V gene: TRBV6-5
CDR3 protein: ASSPRGGHTDTQY

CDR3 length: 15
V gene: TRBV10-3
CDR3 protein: AISELGEGNPQETQY

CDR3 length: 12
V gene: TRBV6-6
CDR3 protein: ASSRTNYTGELF

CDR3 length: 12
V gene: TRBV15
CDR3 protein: ATSISQGTNEQF

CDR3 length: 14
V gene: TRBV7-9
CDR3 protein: ASSLATGGIGYEQY

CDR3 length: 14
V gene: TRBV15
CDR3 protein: ATSRDGARGNSPLH

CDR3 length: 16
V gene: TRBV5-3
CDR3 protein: ARTWRAGTKWGNQPQH

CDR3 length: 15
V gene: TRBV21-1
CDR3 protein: ASSKRAGGGVRYEQY

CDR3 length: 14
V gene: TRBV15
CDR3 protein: ATSRGERVSGDGYT

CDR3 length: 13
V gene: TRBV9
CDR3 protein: ASSATTGGTETQY

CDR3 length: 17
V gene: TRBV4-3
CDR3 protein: ASSQDWPSQGQTYNEQF

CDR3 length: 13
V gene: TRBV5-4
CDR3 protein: ASSWRGGLTDTQY

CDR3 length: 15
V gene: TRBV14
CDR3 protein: ASSQDGLGLPIYEQY

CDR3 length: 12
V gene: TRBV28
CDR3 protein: ASSFSRDDEKLF

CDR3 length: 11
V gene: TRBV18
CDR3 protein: ASSCDRTDTQY

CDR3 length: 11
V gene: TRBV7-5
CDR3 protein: ARSLGREETQY

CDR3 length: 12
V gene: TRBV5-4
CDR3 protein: ASSWDRGGETQY